This TCR beta chain was recorded in a study of shared clonotypes between healthy human individuals. The CDR3 runs to 13 residues. V gave up 5 bases and J gave up 10 bases; unmatched junction bases: 8. Germline V gives CDR1 LNHDA, CDR2 SQIVND (reference sequence). The method was immunoSEQ multiplex PCR; TCRdb's version includes in-frame clones alone and lacks a portion of them. This sample has 2 million to 2.5 million clones, with 80% to 95% found just once. In the case of this clone: Antigen unknown.

Study-wide points: Rarefaction showed sorted-subset sequencing was incomplete despite large depth.

The TCR sequence derives from a man aged 18 to 30 in good health. Some clones in this sample may be carry-over from other donors' samples. The rearrangement joins TRBV19 to TRBJ1-1; 9 bases line up with TRBD1. Sequencing was performed on naive CD4+ T cells from PBMCs. Subset given: CD45RA+ positively selected. In DNA form, the CDR3 reads TGTGCCAGTAGTGATACGGGACAGGGTCGAGCTTTCTTT. This translates into CASSDTGQGRAFF.